This T cell receptor (beta chain) was recovered during a study of blood T cell repertoires in COVID-19 (TCRdb year 2020). The study in broad terms: Samples from collaborators originated in the United States, Italy and Spain and spanned both the acute and convalescent phases of COVID-19. The material from the prospective study consisted of cDNA or gDNA derived from T cells, B-cell-depleted T cells, or PBMCs. Deeply sampled blood TCRbeta repertoires from subjects exposed to, actively infected with, or recovered from COVID-19 were included in the dataset. The repertoires were made available in a free public database intended to serve as a resource for research on the immune response to SARS-CoV-2. The samples were drawn from the first 160 participants of the ongoing ImmuneRACE study and from 1,254 subjects provided by 6 global collaborators. A de-identified subject ID, COVID-19 status, age in years and sex were almost always included in the sample metadata. HLA class I and class II types, where available, came from metadata supplied by the sample provider rather than from assay-based typing. Beyond this particular receptor, the publication reports: The quantity of clinical and demographic metadata differed by source and by participant and was supplied without curation.

CDR1 and CDR2, per the germline V gene, are SGHTA and FQGNSA. V loses 3 bases at its end and J loses 8 bases; junction bases beyond the gene matches: 3. CDR3 length: 14 amino acids, cysteine to phenylalanine. Of the read, only the CDR3 DNA is kept; its 42 bases are in frame from base 1. Points on this clone: What this receptor recognizes is not known. No qualities accompany the bases; no much larger clone lies one base away.

Whole blood was collected in K2EDTA tubes by collaborating institutions according to the institutions' own protocols. Collaborator samples were shipped for TCRbeta analysis as frozen whole blood, isolated PBMCs, or DNA extracted from either sample type. TCRbeta CDR3 regions were amplified from genomic DNA by means of the immunoSEQ Assay, a bias-controlled multiplex PCR. The paper's data handling went like this. The number of nucleated cells in each sample was estimated from the amplification of reference gene primers within the assay. To quantify the absolute abundance of each unique TCRbeta CDR3 rearrangement, sequence reads were collapsed and filtered. For each sample, productive Simpson clonality was calculated as the square root of Simpson's diversity index across productive rearrangements. TCRdb mirrors the immuneACCESS table, restricted to in-frame sequences. Some clones are absent from its copies; in checked studies, under half trace to an unresolved V gene, and the reason for the others is unknown. That table supplies the V and J calls and clone size; D and trimming were determined from the DNA. For this sample there are about 110,000 clones; approximately 79% appear just once. About a sixth of the sample belongs to the ten largest clones.

This TCR was recovered from a woman of 80 years or more with active or convalescent COVID-19. The chain employs TRBV7-2 and TRBJ1-4; TRBD1 aligns with 10 central bases. The sequenced sample was peripheral blood. The CDR3 reads CASSFGQGGEKLFF. The nucleotides are TGTGCCAGCAGCTTCGGACAGGGGGGAGAAAAACTGTTTTTT. With the rest looked up from the reference TRBV7-2 and TRBJ1-4 genes rather than sequenced, the full variable domain is GAGVSQSPSNKVTEKGKDVELRCDPISGHTALYWYRQSLGQGLEFLIYFQGNSAPDKSGLPSDRFSAERTGGSVSTLTIQRTQQEDSAVYLCASSFGQGGEKLFFGSGTQLSVL.